These 30 T cell receptor beta chains were all obtained from the same sample, sequenced in a study of T cell changes during pregnancy in multiple sclerosis. The assay was immunoSEQ multiplex PCR, and TCRdb's table has in-frame clones only and misses some. The sample consists of just over 80,000 clones, roughly 96% of them appearing once. The sequencing here drew on peripheral blood, taken in the second trimester of pregnancy. The source of these receptors is a female donor with multiple sclerosis, enrolled in a pregnancy study.

The chain combines TRBV29-1 with TRBJ2-7, with 9 nucleotides matching TRBD1. CDR1 is SQVTM and CDR2 is ANQGSEA in the germline V gene. V was pared by 1 base and J by 1 base, with 5 bases of the junction left unmatched. This CDR3 is built from 15 residues. CDR3 coding DNA: TGCAGCGTTGAAGTTGACGGGACAGGGTCCTACGAGCAGTACTTC. Translating it yields CSVEVDGTGSYEQYF.

The genes are TRBV27 and TRBJ2-2; D not resolved. In germline, CDR1 is MNHEY, CDR2 SMNVEV (reference sequence). V was pared by 5 bases and J by 1 base, with 5 bases between. The length of the CDR3 is 13 residues. CDR3 amino acids: CASSNGNTGELFF. The DNA for the CDR3 is TGTGCCAGCAGTAACGGGAACACCGGGGAGCTGTTTTTT.

This sequence joins TRBV15 and TRBJ1-4; D ambiguous. This CDR3 comprises 15 residues. The germline CDR1 and CDR2 sequences are LNHNV and YYDKDF (reference sequence). Deletions cut 0 bases from V and 7 bases from J, with 12 bases between. CDR3 loop: CATSRDLQLGEKLFF. The CDR3 DNA reads TGTGCCACCAGCAGAGATCTACAGCTCGGTGAAAAACTGTTTTTT.

The rearrangement joins TRBV28 to TRBJ1-2; D may be TRBD1 (5 bases). This CDR3 spans 17 amino acids. V lost 6 bases and J lost 3, with 23 bases in between. CDR1 is MDHEN and CDR2 is SYDVKM in the germline V gene. The CDR3 loop is CASSPRPLKGHDYGYTF. The DNA for the CDR3 is TGTGCCAGCAGCCCCAGGCCGTTAAAAGGACATGACTATGGCTACACCTTC.

The rearrangement joins TRBV9 to TRBJ1-2; possibly TRBD1 for D (6 bases). The CDR3 runs 13 residues. Germline CDR1 is SGDLS and CDR2 is YYNGEE. Trimming cost V 0 bases and J 8 bases, with 11 bases left between them. CDR3: CASSVGDTYGYTF. CDR3 bases: TGTGCCAGCAGCGTAGGGGACACGTACGGCTACACCTTC.

The V call is TRBV7-9, the J call TRBJ1-2; D gene uncertain. Per germline, CDR1 SEHNR and CDR2 FQNEAQ (reference sequence). The CDR3 extends over 16 amino acids. The V end lost 0 bases, the J end lost 2 bases, and 13 bases lay between the germline ends. CDR3 protein: CASSLAAEAGNYGYTF. CDR3 nucleotide sequence: TGTGCCAGCAGCTTAGCGGCGGAGGCGGGGAACTATGGCTACACCTTC.

The V gene is TRBV13, the J gene TRBJ2-7; a possible D gene is TRBD2 (6 bases). Trimming left V 0 bases short and J 3 bases short, with 9 bases between. The germline CDR1 and CDR2 sequences are PRHDT and FYEKMQ (reference sequence). This CDR3 region has 14 residues. The CDR3 sequence is CASSLGREVYEQYF. DNA for the CDR3: TGTGCCAGCAGCTTAGGCAGGGAGGTCTACGAGCAGTACTTC.

The chain is built from TRBV5-6 and TRBJ2-2; a possible D gene is TRBD2 (5 bases). Germline lookup yields CDR1 SGHDT and CDR2 YYEEEE. Trimming shortened V by 3 bases and J by 4 bases, and 19 bases separated the two germline ends. The CDR3 has 17 amino acids. The CDR3 DNA reads as TGTGCCAGCAGCTCCCGATCTAGCTTCCAAATCACCGGGGAGCTGTTTTTT. Translated, it gives CASSSRSSFQITGELFF.

V gene TRBV13 combines with J gene TRBJ2-3, with 8 bases fitting TRBD2. The V segment lost 5 bases and the J segment 5 bases; nucleotides outside the gene matches: 9. Germline CDR1 reads PRHDT; CDR2 reads FYEKMQ (reference sequence). The CDR3 spans 15 residues. The DNA of the CDR3 is TGTGCCAGCAGCCCCACTAGCGGACGAGGAGATACGCAGTATTTT. This sequence encodes CASSPTSGRGDTQYF.

This chain joins TRBV29-1 and TRBJ1-4; D unresolved. The length of the CDR3 is 13 residues. Trimming removed 7 bases from V and 6 bases from J, with 15 bases in between. Per the germline V gene, CDR1 is SQVTM and CDR2 is ANQGSEA. The CDR3 here is CSAGPKEDEKLFF. In nucleotides, the CDR3 is TGCAGCGCTGGGCCTAAGGAGGATGAAAAACTGTTTTTT.

This clone was recorded a few times. This sequence joins TRBV19 and TRBJ2-7; 9 positions match TRBD1. The germline V gene encodes CDR1 LNHDA and CDR2 SQIVND (reference sequence). The J segment lost 2 bases and the V segment lost 6 bases, leaving 5 bases of the junction unmatched. This CDR3 has 14 residues. CDR3 amino acids: CASRRTGAAYEQYF. The CDR3 region has the DNA TGTGCCAGTAGGCGGACAGGGGCCGCCTACGAGCAGTACTTC.

The V gene is TRBV5-1, the J gene TRBJ1-1; perhaps TRBD1 as D (6 bases). This CDR3 is built from 15 residues. Trimming took off 0 bases at V and 4 bases at J, with 13 bases between the two ends. Per germline, CDR1 SGHRS and CDR2 YFSETQ. The CDR3 region is CASSLAQGSTTEAFF. CDR3 coding DNA: TGCGCCAGCAGCTTGGCACAGGGTTCTACCACTGAAGCTTTCTTT.

In its sample, this clone was seen a few times. V is TRBV29-1 and J is TRBJ1-1; D gene unclear. This CDR3 spans 11 amino acids. Looked up from germline, CDR1 is SQVTM and CDR2 is ANQGSEA. The V end was cut by 6 bases, the J end by 0 bases, with 5 bases between. The DNA of the CDR3 is TGCAGCGTGACACTGAACACTGAAGCTTTCTTT. This codes for CSVTLNTEAFF.

This clone was counted once. V and J are TRBV28 and TRBJ2-7; 8 bases map to TRBD2. The length of the CDR3 is 13 residues. Germline V gives CDR1 MDHEN, CDR2 SYDVKM. Trimming took 7 bases from V and 1 from J; bases not matched to a gene: 3. CDR3 loop: CASTLAGSYEQYF. CDR3 DNA sequence: TGTGCCAGCACATTAGCGGGGTCCTACGAGCAGTACTTC.

The chain has TRBV30 and TRBJ1-4, with TRBD1 identical over 10 bases. Germline CDR1 is GTSNPN and CDR2 is SVGIG (reference sequence). With V trimmed by 0 bases and J by 12 bases, 16 bases remained unmatched. This CDR3 is built from 17 residues. The CDR3 loop is CAWSVQLGQGRGDQLFF. CDR3 nucleotide sequence: TGTGCCTGGAGTGTACAACTGGGACAGGGGAGAGGGGATCAACTGTTTTTT.

This chain links TRBV4-2 with TRBJ2-2; TRBD2 agrees at 7 bases. Per germline, CDR1 LGHNA and CDR2 YNFKEQ. Trimming cost V 0 bases and J 2 bases; bases outside gene matches: 3. The length of the CDR3 is 16 residues. Here the CDR3 reads CASSQEGLQNTGELFF. CDR3 sequence (DNA): TGTGCCAGCAGCCAAGAGGGACTACAAAACACCGGGGAGCTGTTTTTT.

Comments on this clone: The same CDR3 can be traced to other DNA sequences in this sample. The rearrangement links TRBV6-1 to TRBJ1-5; no definite D call. V was clipped by 6 bases and J by 0 bases, with 9 bases between them. This CDR3 region has 14 residues. Germline V gene lookup returns CDR1 MNHNS and CDR2 SASEGT. The CDR3 sequence: CASSPDYSNQPQHF. Written as DNA, the CDR3 is TGTGCCAGCAGCCCAGATTATAGCAATCAGCCCCAGCATTTT.

The CDR3 loop is CATSRDLQGYGYTF. Written as DNA, the CDR3 is TGTGCCACCAGCAGAGATCTCCAGGGATATGGCTACACCTTC. The chain couples TRBV15 to TRBJ1-2, with D possibly TRBD1 on 5 matching bases. Germline values: CDR1 LNHNV, CDR2 YYDKDF (reference sequence). The CDR3 spans 14 residues. Trimming removed 0 bases from V and 5 bases from J, with 10 bases in between.

V is TRBV5-1 and J is TRBJ1-4; D remains ambiguous. The CDR3 spans 14 residues. Germline CDR1 reads SGHRS; CDR2 reads YFSETQ. V was clipped by 4 bases and J by 0 bases, with 7 bases between them. Written as DNA, the CDR3 is TGCGCCAGCAGCCCGGGGTCAACTAATGAAAAACTGTTTTTT. The encoded protein is CASSPGSTNEKLFF.

The gene calls are TRBV5-1 and TRBJ2-3; D unclear. CDR1 SGHRS and CDR2 YFSETQ come from the germline V gene. The CDR3 totals 14 residues. V was pared by 2 bases and J by 2 bases, with 9 bases between. Here the CDR3 reads CASSFALVTDTQYF. The DNA of the CDR3 is TGCGCCAGCAGCTTTGCGCTAGTCACAGATACGCAGTATTTT.

This rearrangement joins TRBV19 to TRBJ2-1; TRBD2 matches at 15 bases. This CDR3 is built from 17 residues. The germline gives CDR1 LNHDA, CDR2 SQIVND (reference sequence). The J segment lost 4 bases and the V segment lost 4 bases, leaving 5 bases of the junction unmatched. The CDR3 bases are TGTGCCAGTAGTAACCCGGGACTAGCGGGGGGTTACAATGAGCAGTTCTTC. This encodes CASSNPGLAGGYNEQFF.

The chain combines TRBV10-3 with TRBJ2-1, with TRBD2 matching 10 bases. V was pared by 6 bases and J by 5 bases, with 7 bases of the junction left unmatched. The CDR3 length is 15 residues. The germline CDR1 and CDR2 sequences are ENHRY and SYGVKD. This chain's CDR3 is CAISALAGGNNEQFF. CDR3 nucleotide sequence: TGTGCCATCAGCGCATTAGCGGGAGGTAACAATGAGCAGTTCTTC.

V usage is TRBV6-6 and J usage is TRBJ1-5, with 8 bases aligning to TRBD1. Germline assignment: CDR1 MNHNY and CDR2 SVGAGI (reference sequence). V was clipped by 6 bases and J by 0 bases; unmatched bases: 7. This CDR3 has 16 residues. The CDR3 sequence: CASRPGQGLSNQPQHF. CDR3 nucleotide sequence: TGTGCCAGCAGACCCGGACAGGGCCTTAGCAATCAGCCCCAGCATTTT.

This clone came up a few times. The J gene is TRBJ2-7, the V gene TRBV2; D ambiguous. Between the trimmed V and J ends, which lost 4 bases and 3 bases, there was a span of 10 bases. Germline CDR1 SNHLY, CDR2 FYNNEI. This CDR3 contains 13 residues. Here the CDR3 reads CASSAGPGYEQYF. DNA of the CDR3: TGTGCCAGCAGTGCAGGTCCCGGCTACGAGCAGTACTTC.

The chain recombines TRBV4-1 with TRBJ1-2, with 7 bases matching TRBD1. The germline CDR1 and CDR2 sequences are MGHRA and YSYEKL. The CDR3 runs to 15 residues. V shed 1 base and J 4 bases; nucleotides not matched to a gene: 6. The CDR3 DNA reads TGCGCCAGCAGCCAAGCGGGACAGCCCTTCTATGGCTACACCTTC. It translates to CASSQAGQPFYGYTF.

The chain is built from TRBV10-3 and TRBJ1-1; D might be TRBD1 (6 bases). The ends were cut back, 6 bases at V and 1 base at J, with 9 bases in the middle. This CDR3 spans 13 amino acids. Germline V lookup: CDR1 ENHRY, CDR2 SYGVKD. Written as DNA, the CDR3 is TGTGCCATCAGGAAGACAGGGAACACTGAAGCTTTCTTT. This translates into CAIRKTGNTEAFF.

This clone was recorded only once. This chain joins TRBV5-6 and TRBJ2-7, with 7 bases identical to TRBD2. The CDR3 sequence is 15 residues long. Trimming took 3 bases from V and 2 from J; bases not matched to a gene: 8. Germline V gene lookup returns CDR1 SGHDT and CDR2 YYEEEE. CDR3 in amino acids: CASSYRGGRPYEQYF. In nucleotides, the CDR3 is TGTGCCAGCAGCTACCGCGGGGGTAGGCCCTACGAGCAGTACTTC.

The chain carries TRBV19 and TRBJ1-1; no reliable D call. V was pared by 3 bases and J by 2 bases, with 16 bases between. CDR1 LNHDA and CDR2 SQIVND come from the germline V gene (reference sequence). There are 16 residues in the CDR3. This chain's CDR3 is CASSMTGITYNTEAFF. DNA of the CDR3: TGTGCCAGTAGTATGACCGGGATCACCTACAACACTGAAGCTTTCTTT.

This rearrangement joins TRBV19 to TRBJ1-3; D uncertain. The germline V gene encodes CDR1 LNHDA and CDR2 SQIVND (reference sequence). With 7 bases removed from V and 7 bases from J, the gap between germline ends came to 8 bases. This CDR3 has 11 amino acids. CDR3 region: CASTLRNTIYF. The CDR3, as DNA: TGTGCCAGTACCCTACGGAACACCATATATTTT.

The CDR3 DNA sequence: TGTGCCAGCAGTCCCCAGGGACTCGGGCTCATGAACACTGAAGCTTTCTTT. As protein: CASSPQGLGLMNTEAFF. The V call is TRBV28, the J call TRBJ1-1; D might be TRBD1 (5 bases). The CDR3 is 17 amino acids. Germline CDR1 is MDHEN and CDR2 is SYDVKM. Between the trimmed V and J ends, which lost 5 bases and 0 bases, there was a span of 19 bases.